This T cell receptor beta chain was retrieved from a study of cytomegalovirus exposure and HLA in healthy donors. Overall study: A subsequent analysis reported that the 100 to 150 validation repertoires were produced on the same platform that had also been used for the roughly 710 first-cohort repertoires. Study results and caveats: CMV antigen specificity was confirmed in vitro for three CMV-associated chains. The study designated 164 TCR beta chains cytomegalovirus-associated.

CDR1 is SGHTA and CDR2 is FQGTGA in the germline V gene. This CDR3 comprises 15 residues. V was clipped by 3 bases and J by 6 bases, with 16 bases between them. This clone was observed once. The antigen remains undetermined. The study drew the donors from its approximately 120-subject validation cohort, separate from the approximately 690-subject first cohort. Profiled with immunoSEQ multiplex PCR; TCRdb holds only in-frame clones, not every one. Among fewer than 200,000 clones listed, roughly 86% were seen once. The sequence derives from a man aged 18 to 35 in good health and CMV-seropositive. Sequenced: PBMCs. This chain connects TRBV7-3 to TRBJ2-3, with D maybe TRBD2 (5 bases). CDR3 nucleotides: TGTGCCAGCAGCTTGGGTGGTGGGGAGAGGGATACGCAGTATTTT. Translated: CASSLGGGERDTQYF.